One sample yielded the 7 T cell receptor beta chains listed below, sequenced in a study of blood T cell repertoires in COVID-19. Clones were sequenced by immunoSEQ multiplex PCR, and TCRdb holds only the in-frame ones, with some missing. The repertoire holds tens of thousands of clones, over 75% seen once, with roughly 12% in the top ten. The sample taken for sequencing was peripheral blood. All receptors come from a man in his 70s with active or convalescent COVID-19.

The V gene is TRBV18, the J gene TRBJ2-3; D remains unclear. The germline gives CDR1 KGHSH, CDR2 LQKENI. The CDR3 extends over 17 amino acids. The V end was cut by 6 bases, the J end by 0 bases, with 19 bases between. DNA of the CDR3: TGTGCCAGCTCCCCCTCCGGCCTGCGGCCTAGCACAGATACGCAGTATTTT. Its translation: CASSPSGLRPSTDTQYF.

The rearrangement joins TRBV7-2 to TRBJ2-1; TRBD1 is a possible D gene (5 bases). Germline V lookup: CDR1 SGHTA, CDR2 FQGNSA. The CDR3 covers 13 residues. V dropped 4 bases and J dropped 4 bases, with 8 bases sitting between them. CDR3 sequence reads: CASSSGQYNEQFF. DNA for the CDR3: TGTGCCAGCAGCTCAGGACAATACAATGAGCAGTTCTTC.

DNA for the CDR3: TGTGCCAGCAGCCAAGCCAGGGGTAGCGAGCAGTACTTC. Protein sequence: CASSQARGSEQYF. The chain links TRBV14 to TRBJ2-7; tentative D call: TRBD1 (6 bases). The V end lost 1 base, the J end lost 6 bases, and 10 bases lay between the germline ends. CDR3 size: 13 residues. Germline assignment: CDR1 SGHDN and CDR2 FVKESK.

This clone was found once. The chain employs TRBV7-2 and TRBJ1-2; D gene uncertain. V was pared by 3 bases and J by 8 bases, with 16 bases between. The CDR3 sequence is 14 residues long. Germline CDR1 SGHTA, CDR2 FQGNSA. The CDR3 bases are TGTGCCAGCAGCTTGGACGGGTCCCGAGGGGGCTACACCTTC. It encodes CASSLDGSRGGYTF.

This clone appeared a few times. This chain joins TRBV20-1 and TRBJ1-6; TRBD1 agrees at 9 bases. V was clipped by 3 bases and J by 16 bases; unmatched bases: 13. This CDR3 is built from 14 residues. CDR1 and CDR2 (germline): DFQATT, SNEGSKA (reference sequence). Here the CDR3 reads CSASPQGARYMLHF. DNA of the CDR3: TGCAGTGCTAGTCCACAGGGGGCGAGGTATATGCTCCACTTT.

The rearrangement joins TRBV10-3 to TRBJ1-6, with 7 positions matching TRBD1. The V gene's germline CDR1 is ENHRY and CDR2 SYGVKD. The CDR3 has 15 residues. J was trimmed by 7 bases and V by 10 bases; bases with no gene match: 13. The CDR3: CATRRAGTENSPLHF. In DNA form, the CDR3 reads TGTGCCACGAGAAGAGCCGGGACAGAGAATTCACCCCTCCACTTT.

The chain links TRBV7-9 to TRBJ2-1; TRBD2 matches at 7 bases. Per the germline V gene, CDR1 is SEHNR and CDR2 is FQNEAQ (reference sequence). The CDR3 is made up of 15 amino acids. Trimming cost V 4 bases and J 5 bases; bases outside gene matches: 8. CDR3 coding DNA: TGTGCCAGCAGCTCCCCGGGGGGATACCACAATGAGCAGTTCTTC. Its translation: CASSSPGGYHNEQFF.